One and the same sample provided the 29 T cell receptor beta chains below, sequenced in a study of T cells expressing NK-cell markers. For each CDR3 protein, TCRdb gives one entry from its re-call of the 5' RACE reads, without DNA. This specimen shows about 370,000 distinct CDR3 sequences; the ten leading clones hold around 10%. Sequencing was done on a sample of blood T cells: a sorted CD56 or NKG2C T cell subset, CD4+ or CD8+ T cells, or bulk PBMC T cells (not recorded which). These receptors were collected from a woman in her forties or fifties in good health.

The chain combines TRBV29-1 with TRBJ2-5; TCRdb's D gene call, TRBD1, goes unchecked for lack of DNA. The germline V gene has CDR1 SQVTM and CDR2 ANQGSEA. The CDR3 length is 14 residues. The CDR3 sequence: CSVVPAGHLETQYF.

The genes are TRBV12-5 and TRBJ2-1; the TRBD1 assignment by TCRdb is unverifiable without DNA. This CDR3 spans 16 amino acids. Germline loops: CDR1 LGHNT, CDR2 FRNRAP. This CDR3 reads CASGFGTVYSYNEQFF.

This CDR3 is CASSLDRLAVQYF. This chain links TRBV11-3 with TRBJ2-4; the TCRdb call, TRBD2, lacks DNA for checking. CDR1 and CDR2 (germline): SGHNT, YENEEA. The CDR3 sequence is 13 residues long.

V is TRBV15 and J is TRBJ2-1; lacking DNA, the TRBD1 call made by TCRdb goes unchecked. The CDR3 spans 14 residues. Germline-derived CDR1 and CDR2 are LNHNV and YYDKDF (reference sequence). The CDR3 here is CATSWGLGLNEQFF.

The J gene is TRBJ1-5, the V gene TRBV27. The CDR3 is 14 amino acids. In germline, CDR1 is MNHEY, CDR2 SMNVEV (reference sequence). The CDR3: CASSLWLGAQPQHF.

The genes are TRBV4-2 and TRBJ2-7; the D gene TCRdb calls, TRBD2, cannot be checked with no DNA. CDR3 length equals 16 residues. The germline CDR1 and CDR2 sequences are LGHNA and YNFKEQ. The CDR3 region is CASSQDLAGDRSEQYF.

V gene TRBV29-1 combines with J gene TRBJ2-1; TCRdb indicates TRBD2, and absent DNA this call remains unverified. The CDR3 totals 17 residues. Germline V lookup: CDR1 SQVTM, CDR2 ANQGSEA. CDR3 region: CSVERSGKLSSYNEQFF.

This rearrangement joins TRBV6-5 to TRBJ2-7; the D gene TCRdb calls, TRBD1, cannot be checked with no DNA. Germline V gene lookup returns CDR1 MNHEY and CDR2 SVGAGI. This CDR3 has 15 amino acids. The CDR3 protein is CASSYSMGGTYEQYF.

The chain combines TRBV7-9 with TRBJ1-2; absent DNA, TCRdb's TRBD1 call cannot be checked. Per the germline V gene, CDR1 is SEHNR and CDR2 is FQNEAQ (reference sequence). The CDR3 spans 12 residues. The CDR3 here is CASSTKGDGYTF.

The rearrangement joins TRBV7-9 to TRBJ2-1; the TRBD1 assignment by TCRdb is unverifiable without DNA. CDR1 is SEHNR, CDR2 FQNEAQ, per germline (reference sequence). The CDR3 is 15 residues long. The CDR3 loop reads CASSLKQARENEQFF.

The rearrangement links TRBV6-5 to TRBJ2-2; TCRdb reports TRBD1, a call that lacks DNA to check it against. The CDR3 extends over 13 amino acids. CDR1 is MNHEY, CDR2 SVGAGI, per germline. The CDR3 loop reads CASARTVTGELFF.

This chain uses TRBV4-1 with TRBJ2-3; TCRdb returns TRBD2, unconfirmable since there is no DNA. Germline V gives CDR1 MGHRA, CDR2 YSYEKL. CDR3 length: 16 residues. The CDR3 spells CASSWGRLAGPDTQYF.

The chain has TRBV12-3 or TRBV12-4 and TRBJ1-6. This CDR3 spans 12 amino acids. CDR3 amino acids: CASRFQNSPLHF.

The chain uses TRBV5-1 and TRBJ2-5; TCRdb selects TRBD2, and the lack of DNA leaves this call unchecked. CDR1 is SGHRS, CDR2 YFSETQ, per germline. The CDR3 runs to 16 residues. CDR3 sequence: CASSALSPGLRETQYF.

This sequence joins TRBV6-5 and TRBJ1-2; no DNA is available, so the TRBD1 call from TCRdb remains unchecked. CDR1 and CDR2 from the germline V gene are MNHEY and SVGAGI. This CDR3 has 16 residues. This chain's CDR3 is CASSRTGQVGVVGYTF.

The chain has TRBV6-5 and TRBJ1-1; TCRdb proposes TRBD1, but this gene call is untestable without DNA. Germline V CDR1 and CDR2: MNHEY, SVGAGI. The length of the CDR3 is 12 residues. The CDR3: CASYTDRGEAFF.

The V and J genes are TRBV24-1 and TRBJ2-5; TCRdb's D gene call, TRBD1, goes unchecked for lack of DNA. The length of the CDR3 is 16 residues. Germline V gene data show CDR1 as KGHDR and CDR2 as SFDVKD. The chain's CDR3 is CATSDRQLGGRETQYF.

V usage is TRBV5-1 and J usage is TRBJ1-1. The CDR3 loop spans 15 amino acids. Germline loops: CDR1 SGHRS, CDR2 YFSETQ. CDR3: CASSETSIVTTEAFF. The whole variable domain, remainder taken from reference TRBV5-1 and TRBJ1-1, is KAGVTQTPRYLIKTRGQQVTLSCSPISGHRSVSWYQQTPGQGLQFLFEYFSETQRNKGNFPGRFSGRQFSNSRSEMNVSTLELGDSALYLCASSETSIVTTEAFFGQGTRLTVV.

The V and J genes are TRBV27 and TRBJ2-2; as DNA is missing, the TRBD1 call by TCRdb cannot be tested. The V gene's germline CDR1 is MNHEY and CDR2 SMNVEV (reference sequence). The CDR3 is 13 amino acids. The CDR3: CASSSQGAGELFF.

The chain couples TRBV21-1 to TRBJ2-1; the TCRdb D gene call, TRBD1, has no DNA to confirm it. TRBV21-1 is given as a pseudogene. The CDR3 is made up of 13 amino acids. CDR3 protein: CASSKVGRGEQFF.

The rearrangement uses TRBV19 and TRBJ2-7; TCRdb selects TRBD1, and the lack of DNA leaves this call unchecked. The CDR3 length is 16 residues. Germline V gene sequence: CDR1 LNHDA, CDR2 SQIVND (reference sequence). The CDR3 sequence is CASTLGAPLANYEQYF.

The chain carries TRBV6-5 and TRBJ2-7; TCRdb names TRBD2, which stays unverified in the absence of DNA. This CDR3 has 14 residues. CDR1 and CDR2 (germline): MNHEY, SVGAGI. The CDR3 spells CASSTLGLVGEQYF.

The CDR3 loop reads CASSSRLAGRADTQYF. The chain employs TRBV5-1 and TRBJ2-3; the D call of TRBD2 rests on TCRdb alone, since no DNA is present to check it. The germline V gene has CDR1 SGHRS and CDR2 YFSETQ. The CDR3 length is 16 residues.

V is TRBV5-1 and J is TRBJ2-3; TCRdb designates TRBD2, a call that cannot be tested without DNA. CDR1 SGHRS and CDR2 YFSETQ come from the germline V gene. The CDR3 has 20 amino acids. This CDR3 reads CASQLSGLAGEWMLADTQYF.

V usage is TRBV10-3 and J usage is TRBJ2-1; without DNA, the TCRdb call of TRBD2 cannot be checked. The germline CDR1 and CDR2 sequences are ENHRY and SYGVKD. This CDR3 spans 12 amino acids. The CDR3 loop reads CAISPSGRGQFF.

This chain's CDR3 is CASSPRHGRNTEAFF. The chain combines TRBV7-8 with TRBJ1-1; TCRdb returns TRBD1, unconfirmable since there is no DNA. The germline V gene has CDR1 SGHVS and CDR2 FQNEAQ. CDR3 length: 15 amino acids. Together with reference TRBV7-8 and TRBJ1-1, the CDR3 gives the full variable domain: GAGVSQSPRYKVAKRGQDVALRCDPISGHVSLFWYQQALGQGPEFLTYFQNEAQLDKSGLPSDRFFAERPEGSVSTLKIQRTQQEDSAVYLCASSPRHGRNTEAFFGQGTRLTVV.

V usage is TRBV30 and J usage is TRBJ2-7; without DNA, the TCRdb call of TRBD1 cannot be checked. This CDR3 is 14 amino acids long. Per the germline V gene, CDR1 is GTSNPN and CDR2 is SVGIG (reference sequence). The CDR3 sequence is CAWSVERVGYEQYF.

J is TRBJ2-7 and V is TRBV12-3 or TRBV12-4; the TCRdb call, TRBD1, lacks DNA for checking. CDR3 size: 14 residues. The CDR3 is CASKRAGTGLGQYF.

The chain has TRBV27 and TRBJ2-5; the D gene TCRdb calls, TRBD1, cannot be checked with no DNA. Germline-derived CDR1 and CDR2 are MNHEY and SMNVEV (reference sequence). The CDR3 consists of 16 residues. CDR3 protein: CASSGIGSGLQETQYF.